The 17 T cell receptor beta chains below all came from one sample that was sequenced in a study of blood T cell repertoires in COVID-19. Sequenced by immunoSEQ multiplex PCR; TCRdb stores in-frame clones only, minus some. The top ten hold more than 13% of the sample, which has nearly 110,000 clones, about four fifths seen once. Sequenced: peripheral blood. These receptors came from a woman aged 55 to 70 with acute or convalescent COVID-19.

The V call is TRBV10-1, the J call TRBJ1-3; D possibly corresponds to TRBD1 (5 bases). CDR3 length: 15 amino acids. Germline-derived CDR1 and CDR2 are WNHNN and SYGVQD (reference sequence). The V gene lost 1 base and the J gene lost 16 bases, with 23 bases spanning the gap. The CDR3 reads CASSELVVRGGGKYF. The CDR3 DNA reads TGCGCCAGCAGTGAGTTAGTCGTGCGTGGGGGGGGTAAGTATTTT.

J is TRBJ2-7 and V is TRBV2; D is ambiguous. Germline V gene data show CDR1 as SNHLY and CDR2 as FYNNEI. The length of the CDR3 is 11 residues. V was cut by 5 bases and J by 0 bases, with 2 bases left in between. CDR3 residues: CASSLSYEQYF. The CDR3 DNA reads as TGTGCCAGCAGTCTCTCCTACGAGCAGTACTTC.

The CDR3 here is CASSFSPGNTEAFF. The CDR3 region has the DNA TGTGCCAGCAGCTTTTCCCCCGGGAACACTGAAGCTTTCTTT. V is TRBV7-3 and J is TRBJ1-1; D unclear. The CDR3 length is 14 residues. Between the trimmed V and J ends, which lost 3 bases and 1 base, there was a span of 9 bases. Per germline, CDR1 SGHTA and CDR2 FQGTGA.

The chain couples TRBV27 to TRBJ2-3; TRBD2 matches 7 bases. The CDR3 loop spans 14 amino acids. Germline CDR1 MNHEY, CDR2 SMNVEV (reference sequence). V was clipped by 6 bases and J by 3 bases; unmatched bases: 6. The CDR3 DNA sequence: TGTGCCAGCAGGAATCCGGGACTAACAGATACGCAGTATTTT. Translating it yields CASRNPGLTDTQYF.

The chain links TRBV5-1 to TRBJ1-1, with D possibly matching TRBD1 (5 bases). Germline assignment: CDR1 SGHRS and CDR2 YFSETQ. Trimming took off 4 bases at V and 5 bases at J, with 15 bases between the two ends. This CDR3 is 14 amino acids long. The CDR3 sequence is CASSPVIRGTEAFF. In DNA form, the CDR3 reads TGCGCCAGCAGCCCCGTAATCCGGGGGACTGAAGCTTTCTTT.

This clone has a handful of counts. The chain has TRBV28 and TRBJ1-5; D might be TRBD1 (6 bases). CDR1 is MDHEN, CDR2 SYDVKM, per germline. This CDR3 is built from 16 residues. The ends were cut back, 3 bases at V and 3 bases at J, with 15 bases in the middle. The CDR3, as DNA: TGTGCCAGCAGTTTTGCAGGGGCAACTAACAATCAGCCCCAGCATTTT. Translation: CASSFAGATNNQPQHF.

This chain links TRBV7-3 with TRBJ2-1; 8 nucleotides match TRBD2. V dropped 1 base and J dropped 9; count of bases not matched to a gene: 8. Germline CDR1 is SGHTA and CDR2 is FQGTGA. This CDR3 region has 15 residues. The CDR3 here is CASSLKSGGAAEQFF. CDR3 DNA: TGTGCCAGCAGCTTAAAATCGGGAGGGGCTGCTGAGCAGTTCTTC.

This chain uses TRBV5-1 with TRBJ2-2; 10 bases map to TRBD1. Losses at the gene ends were 0 bases for V and 6 bases for J; bases not matched to a gene: 2. Per germline, CDR1 SGHRS and CDR2 YFSETQ. CDR3 size: 15 residues. In DNA form, the CDR3 reads TGCGCCAGCAGCTTGGGACAGGGGGCCGCCGGGGAGCTGTTTTTT. Translating gives CASSLGQGAAGELFF.

Only a few counts were recorded for this clone. The chain links TRBV2 to TRBJ1-2; tentative D call: TRBD1 (6 bases). Trimming cost V 7 bases and J 6 bases, with 18 bases left between them. The CDR3 covers 14 residues. CDR1 and CDR2 from the germline V gene are SNHLY and FYNNEI. CDR3 amino acids: CASNRYTGTDGYTF. The CDR3, as DNA: TGTGCCAGCAACAGGTATACAGGGACGGATGGCTACACCTTC.

This rearrangement joins TRBV7-2 to TRBJ2-5, with D possibly matching TRBD2 (6 bases). Germline V gene lookup returns CDR1 SGHTA and CDR2 FQGNSA. The CDR3 has 15 residues. Between the trimmed V and J ends, which lost 1 base and 3 bases, there was a span of 12 bases. The CDR3 spells CASSLDRGEEETQYF. Here the CDR3 DNA reads TGTGCCAGCAGCTTAGACCGAGGGGAGGAAGAGACCCAGTACTTC.

The chain couples TRBV27 to TRBJ2-7; 8 bases align to TRBD1. Germline CDR1 reads MNHEY; CDR2 reads SMNVEV (reference sequence). The trim removed 5 bases at V and 6 bases at J, leaving 6 bases unmatched. The CDR3 spans 13 residues. CDR3 residues: CASSAGQGREQYF. The CDR3 bases are TGTGCCAGCAGTGCTGGACAGGGTCGCGAGCAGTACTTC.

The chain joins TRBV2 to TRBJ2-3; the match to TRBD2 covers 10 bases. From germline, CDR1 is SNHLY and CDR2 FYNNEI. With 4 bases clipped from V and 5 bases from J, the junction kept 6 bases outside the gene matches. The CDR3 loop spans 15 amino acids. The CDR3 protein is CASSGSGRAVDTQYF. The DNA for the CDR3 is TGTGCCAGCAGTGGGAGCGGGAGGGCGGTAGATACGCAGTATTTT.

This clone has a handful of counts. The V and J genes are TRBV27 and TRBJ1-3, with 11 bases matching TRBD1. Germline V gene data show CDR1 as MNHEY and CDR2 as SMNVEV (reference sequence). Trimming removed 6 bases from V and 4 bases from J; junction bases left unmatched: 8. CDR3 size: 16 residues. CDR3 residues: CASRRTGGASGNTIYF. The CDR3 bases are TGTGCCAGCAGAAGGACAGGGGGCGCGTCAGGAAACACCATATATTTT.

The chain carries TRBV7-9 and TRBJ1-2; weak D call: TRBD1 (6 bases). CDR1 is SEHNR, CDR2 FQNEAQ, per germline (reference sequence). The CDR3 extends over 13 amino acids. Trimming cost V 2 bases and J 8 bases, with 12 bases left between them. The CDR3 DNA reads as TGTGCCAGCAGCTTATCGCAGGGGCAAGGCTACACCTTC. Translation gives CASSLSQGQGYTF.

The count of this clone is one. The chain links TRBV5-1 to TRBJ2-5; 8 nucleotides align to TRBD1. V lost 3 bases and J lost 1; bases outside the gene matches: 5. The CDR3 runs 15 residues. The germline CDR1 and CDR2 sequences are SGHRS and YFSETQ. As DNA, the CDR3 is TGCGCCAGCAGCTCAGGACAGGGAGGCCAAGAGACCCAGTACTTC. This encodes CASSSGQGGQETQYF.

V is TRBV11-2 and J is TRBJ2-1, with 11 bases aligning to TRBD2. Per germline, CDR1 SGHAT and CDR2 FQNNGV. The CDR3 loop spans 16 amino acids. J lost 8 bases, V lost 5 bases, and 11 bases had no gene match. This CDR3 is CASSPLWLAGGDEQFF. Written as DNA, the CDR3 is TGTGCCAGCAGCCCCCTGTGGCTAGCGGGAGGTGATGAGCAGTTCTTC.

The chain has TRBV5-6 and TRBJ2-3; 13 bases fit TRBD2. CDR3 length: 16 residues. The J segment lost 5 bases and the V segment lost 4 bases, leaving 7 bases of the junction unmatched. Germline V gives CDR1 SGHDT, CDR2 YYEEEE. The CDR3 DNA sequence: TGTGCCAGCAGCAGGGGACTAGCGGGGTTTGGAGATACGCAGTATTTT. This sequence encodes CASSRGLAGFGDTQYF.